The sequence of this T cell receptor beta chain was determined in a study of cytomegalovirus exposure and HLA in healthy donors. A multiplex PCR was run with 60 Vbeta primers and 13 Jbeta primers. The table came from immunoSEQ multiplex PCR; TCRdb's copy has only in-frame clones and leaves some out. The sample holds about 270,000 clones, roughly 70% seen once. Study results and caveats: Some public TCRs appeared in many individuals, while most sequences were rare. An assumption of roughly uniform sequencing depth across donors underlay the presence/absence analyses.

This clone was counted a single time. Its antigen is currently unknown. The receptor was derived from a female donor in good health and CMV-seronegative. The sample comprised PBMCs.

The CDR3 spells CATSRGVAGAPSGNTIYF. The CDR3 DNA sequence: TGTGCCACCAGCAGAGGGGTCGCAGGGGCCCCCTCTGGAAACACCATATATTTT. V usage is TRBV15 and J usage is TRBJ1-3; D might be TRBD1 (6 bases). Trimming cost V 1 base and J 0 bases, with 16 bases left between them. The CDR3 sequence is 18 residues long. The germline gives CDR1 LNHNV, CDR2 YYDKDF (reference sequence).